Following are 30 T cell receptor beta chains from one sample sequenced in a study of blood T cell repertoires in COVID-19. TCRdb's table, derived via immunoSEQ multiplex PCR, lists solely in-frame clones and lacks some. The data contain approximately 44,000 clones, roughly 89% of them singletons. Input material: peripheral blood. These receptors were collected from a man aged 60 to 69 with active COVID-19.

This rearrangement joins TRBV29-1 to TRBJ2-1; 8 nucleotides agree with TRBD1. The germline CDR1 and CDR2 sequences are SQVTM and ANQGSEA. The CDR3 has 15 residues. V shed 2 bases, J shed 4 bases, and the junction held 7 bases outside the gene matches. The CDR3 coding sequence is TGCAGCGTTGAACCAAAAGGACAGGGATACAATGAGCAGTTCTTC. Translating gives CSVEPKGQGYNEQFF.

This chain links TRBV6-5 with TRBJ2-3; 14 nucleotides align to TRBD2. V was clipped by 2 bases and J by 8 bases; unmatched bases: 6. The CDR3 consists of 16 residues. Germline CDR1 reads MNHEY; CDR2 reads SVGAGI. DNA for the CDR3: TGTGCCAGCAGTTACGGGACTAGCGGGGGTCCGGGTACGCAGTATTTT. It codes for CASSYGTSGGPGTQYF.

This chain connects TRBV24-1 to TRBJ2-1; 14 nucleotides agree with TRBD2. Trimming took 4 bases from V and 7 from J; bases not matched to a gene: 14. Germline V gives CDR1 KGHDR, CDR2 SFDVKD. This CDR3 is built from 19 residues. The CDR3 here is CATSDRESGTSGGPNEQFF. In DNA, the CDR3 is TGTGCCACCAGTGACAGGGAATCCGGGACTAGCGGGGGACCGAATGAGCAGTTCTTC.

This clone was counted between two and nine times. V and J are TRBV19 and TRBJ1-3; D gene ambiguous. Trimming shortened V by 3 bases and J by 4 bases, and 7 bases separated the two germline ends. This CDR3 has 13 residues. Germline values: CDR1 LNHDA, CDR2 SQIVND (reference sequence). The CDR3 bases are TGTGCCAGTAGTATCCAACAGGGAAACACCATATATTTT. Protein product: CASSIQQGNTIYF.

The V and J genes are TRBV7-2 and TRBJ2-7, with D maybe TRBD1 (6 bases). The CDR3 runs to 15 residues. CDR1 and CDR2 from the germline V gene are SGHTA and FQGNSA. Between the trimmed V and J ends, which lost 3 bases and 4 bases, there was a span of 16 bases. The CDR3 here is CASSLKAGRGYEQYF. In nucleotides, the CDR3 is TGTGCCAGCAGCTTGAAGGCGGGCAGGGGTTACGAGCAGTACTTC.

The CDR3 DNA reads as TGTGCCAGCAGCTTTGACTCGGTTGTTAATGAGCAGTTCTTC. It is translated as CASSFDSVVNEQFF. J is TRBJ2-1 and V is TRBV11-2; D gene unclear. The CDR3 covers 14 residues. V was shortened by 3 bases and J by 7 bases, with 13 bases between the two germline ends. Per germline, CDR1 SGHAT and CDR2 FQNNGV.

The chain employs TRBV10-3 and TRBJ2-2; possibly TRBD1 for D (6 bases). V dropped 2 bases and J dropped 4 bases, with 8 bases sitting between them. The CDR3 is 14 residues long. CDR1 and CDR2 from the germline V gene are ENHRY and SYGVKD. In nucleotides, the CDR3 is TGTGCCATCAGTGAGGGGGGCACCACCGGGGAGCTGTTTTTT. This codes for CAISEGGTTGELFF.

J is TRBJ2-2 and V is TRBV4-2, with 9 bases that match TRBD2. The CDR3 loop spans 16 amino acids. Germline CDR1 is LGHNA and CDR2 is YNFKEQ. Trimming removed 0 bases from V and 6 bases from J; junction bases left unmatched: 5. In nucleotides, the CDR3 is TGTGCCAGCAGCCAAGACGCGGGAGGGCCCGCCGGGGAGCTGTTTTTT. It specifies CASSQDAGGPAGELFF.

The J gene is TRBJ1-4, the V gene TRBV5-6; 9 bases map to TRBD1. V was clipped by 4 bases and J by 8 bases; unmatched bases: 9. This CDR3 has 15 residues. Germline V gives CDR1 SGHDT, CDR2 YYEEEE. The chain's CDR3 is CASSDQTGGGEKLFF. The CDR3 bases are TGTGCCAGCAGCGACCAGACAGGGGGAGGAGAAAAACTGTTTTTT. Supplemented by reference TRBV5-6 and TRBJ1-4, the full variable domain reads DAGVTQSPTHLIKTRGQQVTLRCSPKSGHDTVSWYQQALGQGPQFIFQYYEEEERQRGNFPDRFSGHQFPNYSSELNVNALLLGDSALYLCASSDQTGGGEKLFFGSGTQLSVL.

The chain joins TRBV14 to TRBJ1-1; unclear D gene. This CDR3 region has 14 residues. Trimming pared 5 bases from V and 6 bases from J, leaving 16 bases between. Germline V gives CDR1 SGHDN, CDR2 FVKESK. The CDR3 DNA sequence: TGTGCCAGCAGCGAAAGAATCTACGGGGCTGAAGCTTTCTTT. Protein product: CASSERIYGAEAFF.

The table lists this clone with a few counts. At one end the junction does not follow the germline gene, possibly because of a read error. CDR3 DNA sequence: TGTGCTAGCAGCCTTGGGGCTGGGGGCGCCTACGAGCAGTACTTC. Residues: CASSLGAGGAYEQYF. The chain couples TRBV7-7 to TRBJ2-7; D perhaps matches TRBD1 (6 bases). The length of the CDR3 is 15 residues. The germline gives CDR1 SSHAT, CDR2 FNYEAQ (reference sequence). Filled out from reference TRBV7-7 and TRBJ2-7, the complete variable domain reads GAGVSQSPRYKVTKRGQDVTLRCDPISSHATLYWYQQALGQGPEFLTYFNYEAQPDKSGLPSDRFSAERPEGSISTLTIQRTEQRDSAMYRCASSLGAGGAYEQYFGPGTRLTVT.

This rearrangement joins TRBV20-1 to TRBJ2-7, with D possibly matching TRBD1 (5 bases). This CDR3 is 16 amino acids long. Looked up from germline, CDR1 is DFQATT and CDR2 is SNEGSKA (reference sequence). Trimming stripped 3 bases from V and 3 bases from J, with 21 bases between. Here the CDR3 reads CSASKAVDRGYYEQYF. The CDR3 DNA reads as TGCAGTGCTAGTAAGGCTGTAGACAGAGGATACTACGAGCAGTACTTC.

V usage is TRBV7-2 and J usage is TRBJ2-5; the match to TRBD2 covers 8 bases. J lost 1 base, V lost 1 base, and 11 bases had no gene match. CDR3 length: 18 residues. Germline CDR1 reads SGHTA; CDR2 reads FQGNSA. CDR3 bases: TGTGCCAGCAGCTTAGTCGAGGTACTAGCGGTGACCCAAGAGACCCAGTACTTC. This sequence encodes CASSLVEVLAVTQETQYF.

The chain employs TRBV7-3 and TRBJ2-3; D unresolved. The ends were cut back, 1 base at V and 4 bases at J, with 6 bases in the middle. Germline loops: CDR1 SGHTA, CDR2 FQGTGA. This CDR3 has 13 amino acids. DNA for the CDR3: TGTGCCAGCAGCTTAAGTGGAGCAGATACGCAGTATTTT. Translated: CASSLSGADTQYF.

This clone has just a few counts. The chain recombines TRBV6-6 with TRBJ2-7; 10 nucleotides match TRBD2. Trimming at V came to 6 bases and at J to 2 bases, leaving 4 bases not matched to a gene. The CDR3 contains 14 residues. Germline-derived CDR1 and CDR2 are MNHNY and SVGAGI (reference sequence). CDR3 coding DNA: TGTGCCAGCAGGCCCACTAGCGGGACCTACGAGCAGTACTTC. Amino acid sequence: CASRPTSGTYEQYF.

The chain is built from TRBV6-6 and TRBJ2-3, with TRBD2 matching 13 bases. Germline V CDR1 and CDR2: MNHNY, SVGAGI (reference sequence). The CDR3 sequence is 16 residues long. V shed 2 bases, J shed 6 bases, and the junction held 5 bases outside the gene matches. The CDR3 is CASSYRTSGRRDTQYF. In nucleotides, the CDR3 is TGTGCCAGCAGTTACAGGACTAGCGGGAGACGGGATACGCAGTATTTT.

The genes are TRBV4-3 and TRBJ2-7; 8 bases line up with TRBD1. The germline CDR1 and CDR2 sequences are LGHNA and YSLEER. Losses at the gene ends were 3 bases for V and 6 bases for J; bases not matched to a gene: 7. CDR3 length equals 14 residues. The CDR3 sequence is CASSQWTGSSEQYF. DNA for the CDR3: TGCGCCAGCAGCCAGTGGACAGGGTCGAGCGAGCAGTACTTC.

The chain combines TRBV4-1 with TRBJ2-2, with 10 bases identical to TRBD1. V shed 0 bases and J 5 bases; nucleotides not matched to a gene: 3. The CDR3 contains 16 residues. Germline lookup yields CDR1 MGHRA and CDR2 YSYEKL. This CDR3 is CASSQEGTGATGELFF. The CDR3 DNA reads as TGCGCCAGCAGCCAAGAGGGGACAGGGGCAACCGGGGAGCTGTTTTTT.

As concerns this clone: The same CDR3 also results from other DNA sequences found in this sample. The CDR3 loop is CAWRARQAPSYEQYF. CDR3 nucleotides: TGTGCCTGGAGAGCTCGACAGGCACCCTCCTACGAGCAGTACTTC. This chain joins TRBV30 and TRBJ2-7, with TRBD1 as a possible D gene (6 bases). The CDR3 covers 15 residues. The V end lost 3 bases, the J end lost 0 bases, and 15 bases lay between the germline ends. Germline CDR1 is GTSNPN and CDR2 is SVGIG (reference sequence).

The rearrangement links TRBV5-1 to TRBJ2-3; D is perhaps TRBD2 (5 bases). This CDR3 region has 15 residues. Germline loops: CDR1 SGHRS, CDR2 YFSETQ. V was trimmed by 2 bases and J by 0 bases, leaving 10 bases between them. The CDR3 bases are TGCGCCAGCAGCTTCGGTACGGGGAGCACAGATACGCAGTATTTT. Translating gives CASSFGTGSTDTQYF.

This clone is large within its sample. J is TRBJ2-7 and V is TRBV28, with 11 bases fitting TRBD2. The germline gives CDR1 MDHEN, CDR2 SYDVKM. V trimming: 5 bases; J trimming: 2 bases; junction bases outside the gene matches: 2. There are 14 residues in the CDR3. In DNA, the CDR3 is TGTGCCAGCAGTCCGGGACTAGCGGCCTACGAGCAGTACTTC. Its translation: CASSPGLAAYEQYF.

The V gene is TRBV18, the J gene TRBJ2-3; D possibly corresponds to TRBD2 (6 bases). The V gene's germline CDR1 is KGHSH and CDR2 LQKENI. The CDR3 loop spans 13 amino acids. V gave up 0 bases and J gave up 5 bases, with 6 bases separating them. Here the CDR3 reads CASSPPGGDTQYF. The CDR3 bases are TGTGCCAGCTCACCACCGGGGGGAGATACGCAGTATTTT.

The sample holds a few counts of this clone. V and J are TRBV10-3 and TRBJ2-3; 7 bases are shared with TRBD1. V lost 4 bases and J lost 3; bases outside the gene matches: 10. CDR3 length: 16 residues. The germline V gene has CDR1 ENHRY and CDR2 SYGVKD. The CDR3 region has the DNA TGTGCCATCAGTGGCCCCAACAGCAGGGGGACAGATACGCAGTATTTT. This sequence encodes CAISGPNSRGTDTQYF.

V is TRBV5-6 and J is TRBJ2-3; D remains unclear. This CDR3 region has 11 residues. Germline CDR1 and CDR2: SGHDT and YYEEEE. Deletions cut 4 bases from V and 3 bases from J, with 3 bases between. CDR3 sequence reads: CASSLTDTQYF. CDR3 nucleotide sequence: TGTGCCAGCAGCCTTACAGATACGCAGTATTTT.

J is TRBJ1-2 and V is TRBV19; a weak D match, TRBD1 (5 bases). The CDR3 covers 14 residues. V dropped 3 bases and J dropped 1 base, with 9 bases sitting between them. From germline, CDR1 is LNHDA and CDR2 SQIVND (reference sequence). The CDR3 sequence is CASSMQGFNYGYTF. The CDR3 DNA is TGTGCCAGTAGTATGCAGGGCTTTAACTATGGCTACACCTTC.

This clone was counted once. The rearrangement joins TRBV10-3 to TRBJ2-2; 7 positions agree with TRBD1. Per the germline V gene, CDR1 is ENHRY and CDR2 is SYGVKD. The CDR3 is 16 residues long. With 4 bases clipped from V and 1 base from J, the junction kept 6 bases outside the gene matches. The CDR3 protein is CAISARGLLNTGELFF. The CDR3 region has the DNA TGTGCCATCAGTGCGAGGGGGCTCCTGAACACCGGGGAGCTGTTTTTT.

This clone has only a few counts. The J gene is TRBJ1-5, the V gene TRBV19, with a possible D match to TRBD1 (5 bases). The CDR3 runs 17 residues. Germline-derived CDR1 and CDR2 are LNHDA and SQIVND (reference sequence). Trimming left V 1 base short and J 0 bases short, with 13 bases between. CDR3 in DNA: TGTGCCAGTAGTATAGCGGAGGGGTCGGGTAGCAATCAGCCCCAGCATTTT. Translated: CASSIAEGSGSNQPQHF.

In DNA form, the CDR3 reads TGTGCCAGCAGCCCATCTAGCGGGAGAGCCGGTGAGCAGTTCTTC. Translation: CASSPSSGRAGEQFF. This chain joins TRBV11-3 and TRBJ2-1, with 10 bases that match TRBD2. The V gene's germline CDR1 is SGHNT and CDR2 YENEEA. The CDR3 has 15 residues. After removal of 5 bases from V and 9 bases from J, the junction contained 10 bases not matched to a gene.

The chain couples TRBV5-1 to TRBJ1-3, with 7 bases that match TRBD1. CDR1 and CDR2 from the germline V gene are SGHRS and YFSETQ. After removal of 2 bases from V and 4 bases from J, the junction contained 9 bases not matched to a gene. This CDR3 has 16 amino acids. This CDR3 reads CASSFAPGGSGNTIYF. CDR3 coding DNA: TGCGCCAGCAGCTTCGCCCCAGGGGGGTCAGGAAACACCATATATTTT.

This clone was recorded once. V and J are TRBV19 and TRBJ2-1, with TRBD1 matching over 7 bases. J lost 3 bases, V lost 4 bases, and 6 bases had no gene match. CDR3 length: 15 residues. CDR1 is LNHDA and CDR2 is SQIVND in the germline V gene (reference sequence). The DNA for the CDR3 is TGTGCCAGTAGTACTACAGGGGTTTTCTACAATGAGCAGTTCTTC. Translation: CASSTTGVFYNEQFF. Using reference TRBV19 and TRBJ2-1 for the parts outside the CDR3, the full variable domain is DGGITQSPKYLFRKEGQNVTLSCEQNLNHDAMYWYRQDPGQGLRLIYYSQIVNDFQKGDIAEGYSVSREKKESFPLTVTSAQKNPTAFYLCASSTTGVFYNEQFFGPGTRLTVL.